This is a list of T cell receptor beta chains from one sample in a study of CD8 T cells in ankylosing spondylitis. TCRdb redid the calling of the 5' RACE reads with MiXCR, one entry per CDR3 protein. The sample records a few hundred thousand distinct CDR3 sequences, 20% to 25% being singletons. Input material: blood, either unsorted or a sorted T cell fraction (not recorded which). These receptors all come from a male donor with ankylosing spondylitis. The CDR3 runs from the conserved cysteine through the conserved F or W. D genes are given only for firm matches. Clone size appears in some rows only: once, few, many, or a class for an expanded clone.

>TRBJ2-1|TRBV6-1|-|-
CASSDIGQTNEQFF
TGTGCCAGCAGTGACATCGGACAGACCAATGAGCAGTTCTTC
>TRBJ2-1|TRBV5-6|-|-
CASSPGVTWIYNEQFF
TGTGCCAGCAGCCCCGGGGTAACATGGATCTACAATGAGCAGTTCTTC
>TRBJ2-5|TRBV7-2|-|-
CASSPEVRQQTQYF
TGTGCCAGCAGCCCCGAGGTCAGGCAACAGACCCAGTACTTC
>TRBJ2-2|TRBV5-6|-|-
CASSKLGTGELFF
TGTGCCAGCAGCAAACTAGGGACCGGGGAGCTGTTTTTT
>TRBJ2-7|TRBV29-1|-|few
CSVERRSSHEQYF
TGCAGCGTAGAGCGCCGGAGCAGTCACGAGCAGTACTTC
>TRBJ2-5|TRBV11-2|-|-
CASGLWEETQYF
TGTGCCAGCGGTCTATGGGAAGAGACCCAGTACTTC
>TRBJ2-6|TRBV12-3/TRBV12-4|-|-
CASSFSSTGANVLTF
TGTGCCAGCAGTTTCTCGAGCACTGGGGCCAACGTCCTGACTTTC
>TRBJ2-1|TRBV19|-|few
CASSIRVNEQFF
TGTGCCAGTAGTATCAGGGTCAATGAGCAGTTCTTC
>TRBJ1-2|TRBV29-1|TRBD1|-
CSVSREPGGYGYTF
TGCAGCGTGAGCCGGGAGCCAGGGGGCTATGGCTACACCTTC
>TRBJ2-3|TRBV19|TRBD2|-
CASKTSGGGTDTQYF
TGTGCCAGTAAAACTAGCGGAGGGGGCACAGATACGCAGTATTTT
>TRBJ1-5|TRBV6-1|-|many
CASSGEVRGQPQHF
TGTGCCAGCAGTGGGGAGGTTAGGGGTCAGCCCCAGCATTTT
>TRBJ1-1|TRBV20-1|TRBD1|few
CSAVTGASVEAFF
TGCAGTGCTGTGACAGGGGCCTCGGTAGAGGCTTTCTTT
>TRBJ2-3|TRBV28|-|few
CASRGRELAPDTQYF
TGTGCCAGCAGGGGTCGGGAACTAGCCCCAGATACGCAGTATTTT
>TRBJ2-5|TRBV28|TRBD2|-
CASSQWTSGMVQETQYF
TGTGCCAGCAGCCAATGGACTAGCGGGATGGTTCAGGAGACCCAGTACTTC
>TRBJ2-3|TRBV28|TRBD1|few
CASSLTGGWGDTQYF
TGTGCCAGCAGTCTGACAGGGGGCTGGGGAGATACGCAGTATTTT
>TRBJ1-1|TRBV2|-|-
CASSKRDHMNTEAFF
TGTGCCAGCAGTAAAAGAGATCATATGAACACTGAAGCTTTCTTT
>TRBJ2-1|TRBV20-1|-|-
CSAARGGAGLYNEQFF
TGCAGTGCCGCCAGGGGTGGTGCGGGGTTGTACAATGAGCAGTTCTTC
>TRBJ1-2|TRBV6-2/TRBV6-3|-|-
CASSYGGTAVRGYTF
TGTGCCAGCAGTTACGGCGGGACCGCCGTTCGTGGCTACACCTTC
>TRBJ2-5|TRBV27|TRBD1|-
CASSLSGRGYETQYF
TGTGCCAGCAGTTTATCGGGCAGGGGGTATGAGACCCAGTACTTC
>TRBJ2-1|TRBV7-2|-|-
CASSPLGGLEQFF
TGTGCCAGCAGCCCCCTCGGCGGGCTTGAGCAGTTCTTC
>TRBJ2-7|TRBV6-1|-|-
CASKLRGPTYEQYF
TGTGCCAGCAAGCTCAGGGGTCCTACCTACGAGCAGTACTTC
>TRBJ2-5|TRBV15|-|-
CATSRDQKETQYF
TGTGCCACCAGCAGAGACCAAAAGGAGACCCAGTACTTC
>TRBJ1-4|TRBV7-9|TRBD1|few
CASSLATGAEKLFF
TGTGCCAGCAGCCTAGCGACAGGGGCCGAAAAACTGTTTTTT
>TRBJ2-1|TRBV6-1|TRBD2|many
CASSEKRASGTGEQFF
TGTGCCAGCAGTGAAAAAAGGGCTAGCGGGACTGGTGAGCAGTTCTTC
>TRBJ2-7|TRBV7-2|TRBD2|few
CASSLIAGLPYEQYF
TGTGCCAGCAGCCTAATAGCGGGGCTCCCCTACGAGCAGTACTTC
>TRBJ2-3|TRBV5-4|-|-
CASRLDGSTDTQYF
TGTGCCAGCAGACTGGACGGCAGCACAGATACGCAGTATTTT
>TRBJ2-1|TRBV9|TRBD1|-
CASTKGTGSHNEQFF
TGTGCCAGCACCAAAGGGACAGGGAGCCACAATGAGCAGTTCTTC
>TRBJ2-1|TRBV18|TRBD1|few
CASSPRGQGAVNEQFF
TGTGCCAGCTCGCCCAGGGGCCAGGGGGCGGTCAATGAGCAGTTCTTC
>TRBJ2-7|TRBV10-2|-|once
CATRGALDRYEQYF
TGCGCCACCAGGGGGGCCCTTGATAGATACGAGCAGTACTTC
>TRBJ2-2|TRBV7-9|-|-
CASSLGGTPGTGELFF
TGTGCCAGCAGCTTAGGTGGGACCCCCGGCACCGGGGAGCTGTTTTTT
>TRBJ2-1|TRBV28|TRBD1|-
CASTARDRVGNEQFF
TGTGCCAGCACAGCCCGGGACAGGGTTGGCAATGAGCAGTTCTTC
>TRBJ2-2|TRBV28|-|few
CASSQTVLGELFF
TGTGCCAGCAGCCAGACAGTTCTCGGGGAGCTGTTTTTT
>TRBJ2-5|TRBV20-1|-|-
CCASPDGARIEETQYF
TGCTGTGCTAGCCCCGACGGGGCAAGGATCGAGGAGACCCAGTACTTC
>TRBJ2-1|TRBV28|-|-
CASSFLSGVSYNEQFF
TGTGCCAGCAGTTTTCTTAGCGGAGTCTCCTACAATGAGCAGTTCTTC
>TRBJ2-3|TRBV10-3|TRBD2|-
CAISGLALTDTQYF
TGTGCCATCAGCGGACTAGCACTCACAGATACGCAGTATTTT
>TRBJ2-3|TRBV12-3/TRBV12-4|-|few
CAIQGGTQYF
TGTGCCATCCAGGGAGGTACGCAGTATTTT
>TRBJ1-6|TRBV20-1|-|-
CSATGAQGTPLHF
TGCAGTGCTACAGGGGCCCAGGGTACACCCCTCCACTTT
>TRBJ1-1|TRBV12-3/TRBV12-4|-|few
CASSLSTANQAFF
TGTGCCAGCAGTTTGAGCACAGCAAATCAAGCTTTCTTT
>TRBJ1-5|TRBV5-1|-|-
CASSLERYNQPQHF
TGCGCCAGCAGCTTGGAGAGGTACAATCAGCCCCAGCATTTT
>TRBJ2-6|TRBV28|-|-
CASRGPSGANVLTF
TGTGCCAGCAGAGGACCCTCTGGGGCCAACGTCCTGACTTTC
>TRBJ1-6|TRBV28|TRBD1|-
CASSSDPGQGNSPLHF
TGTGCCAGCAGTTCCGACCCGGGACAGGGAAATTCACCCCTCCACTTT
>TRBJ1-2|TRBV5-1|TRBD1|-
CASSLEDRVGGYTF
TGCGCCAGCAGCTTGGAGGACAGGGTTGGGGGCTACACCTTC
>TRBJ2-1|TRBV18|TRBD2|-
CASSARPSGLARNEQFF
TGTGCCAGCTCAGCCAGGCCCTCGGGACTAGCGAGGAATGAGCAGTTCTTC
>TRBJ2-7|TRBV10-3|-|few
CAISARAANEQYF
TGTGCCATCAGTGCGAGGGCTGCTAACGAGCAGTACTTC
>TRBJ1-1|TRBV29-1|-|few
CSVVGSWNTEAFF
TGCAGCGTTGTGGGCAGCTGGAACACTGAAGCTTTCTTT
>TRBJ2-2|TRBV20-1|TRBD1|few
CSARDGQEVTGELFF
TGCAGTGCTAGAGATGGACAGGAAGTCACCGGGGAGCTGTTTTTT
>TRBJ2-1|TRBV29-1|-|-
CSVDNDLSYNEQFF
TGCAGCGTTGACAATGACTTATCCTACAATGAGCAGTTCTTC
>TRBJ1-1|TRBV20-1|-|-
CSARVATTGTEAFF
TGCAGTGCTAGGGTGGCTACAACCGGGACTGAAGCTTTCTTT
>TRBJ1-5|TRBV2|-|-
CASSRGEQPQHF
TGTGCCAGCAGTAGGGGGGAACAGCCCCAGCATTTT
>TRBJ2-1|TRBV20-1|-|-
CSAERSGFSYNEQFF
TGCAGTGCTGAGAGGTCAGGGTTCTCCTACAATGAGCAGTTCTTC
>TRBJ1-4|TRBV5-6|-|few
CASSSDLGEEKLFF
TGTGCCAGCAGCTCGGATCTGGGGGAGGAAAAACTGTTTTTT
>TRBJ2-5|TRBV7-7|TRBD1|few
CASSRQGARETQYF
TGTGCTAGCAGTCGACAGGGGGCCAGGGAGACCCAGTACTTC
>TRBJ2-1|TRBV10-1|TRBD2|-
CASSESSGSSYNEQFF
TGCGCCAGCAGTGAATCTAGCGGGAGTTCCTACAATGAGCAGTTCTTC
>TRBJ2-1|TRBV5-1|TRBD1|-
CASSLGGQGYNEQFF
TGCGCCAGCAGCTTGGGGGGACAGGGGTACAATGAGCAGTTCTTC
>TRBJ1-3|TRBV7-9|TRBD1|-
CASSYWTGVSGNTIYF
TGTGCCAGCAGCTACTGGACAGGGGTCTCTGGAAACACCATATATTTT
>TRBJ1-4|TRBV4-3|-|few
CASRPGAGTNEKLFF
TGCGCCAGCAGACCTGGGGCTGGAACTAATGAAAAACTGTTTTTT
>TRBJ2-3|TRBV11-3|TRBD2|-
CASGQRTSRFTDTQYF
TGTGCCAGCGGACAACGGACTAGCCGCTTCACAGATACGCAGTATTTT